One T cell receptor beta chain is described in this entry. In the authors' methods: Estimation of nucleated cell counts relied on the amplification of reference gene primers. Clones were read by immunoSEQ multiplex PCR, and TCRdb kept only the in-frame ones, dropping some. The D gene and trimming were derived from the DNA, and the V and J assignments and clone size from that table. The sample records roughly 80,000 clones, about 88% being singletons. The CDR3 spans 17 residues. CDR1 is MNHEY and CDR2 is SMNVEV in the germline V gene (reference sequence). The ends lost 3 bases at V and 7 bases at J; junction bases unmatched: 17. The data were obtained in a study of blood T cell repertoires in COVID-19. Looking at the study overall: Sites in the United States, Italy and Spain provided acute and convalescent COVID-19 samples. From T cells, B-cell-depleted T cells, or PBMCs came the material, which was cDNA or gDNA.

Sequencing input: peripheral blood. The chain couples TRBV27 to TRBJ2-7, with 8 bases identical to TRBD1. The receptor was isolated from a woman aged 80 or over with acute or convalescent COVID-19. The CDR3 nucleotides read TGTGCCAGCAGTTTGGTCGGACAGGGACAGGCCGGGACGGAGCAGTACTTC. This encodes CASSLVGQGQAGTEQYF.